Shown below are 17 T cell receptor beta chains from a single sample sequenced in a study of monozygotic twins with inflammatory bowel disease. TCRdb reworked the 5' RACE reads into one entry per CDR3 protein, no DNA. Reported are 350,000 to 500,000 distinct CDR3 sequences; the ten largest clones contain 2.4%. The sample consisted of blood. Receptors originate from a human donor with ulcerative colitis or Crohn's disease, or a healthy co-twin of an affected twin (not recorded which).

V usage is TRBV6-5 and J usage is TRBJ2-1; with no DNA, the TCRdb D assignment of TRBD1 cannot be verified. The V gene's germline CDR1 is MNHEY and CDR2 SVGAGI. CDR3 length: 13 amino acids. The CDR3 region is CASSRTAFNEQFF.

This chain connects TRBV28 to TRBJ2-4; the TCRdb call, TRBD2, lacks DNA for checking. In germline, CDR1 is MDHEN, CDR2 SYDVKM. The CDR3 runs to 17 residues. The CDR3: CASSLAGFTLAKNIQYF.

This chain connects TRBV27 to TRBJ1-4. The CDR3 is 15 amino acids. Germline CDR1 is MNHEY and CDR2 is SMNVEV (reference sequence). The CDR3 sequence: CASSLWRDSNEKLFF. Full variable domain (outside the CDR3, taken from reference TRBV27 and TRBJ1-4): EAQVTQNPRYLITVTGKKLTVTCSQNMNHEYMSWYRQDPGLGLRQIYYSMNVEVTDKGDVPEGYKVSRKEKRNFPLILESPSPNQTSLYFCASSLWRDSNEKLFFGSGTQLSVL.

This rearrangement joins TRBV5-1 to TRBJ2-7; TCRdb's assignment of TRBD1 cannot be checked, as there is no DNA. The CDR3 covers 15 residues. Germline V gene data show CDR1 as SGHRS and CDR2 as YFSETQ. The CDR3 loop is CASSSDGTGNYEQYF.

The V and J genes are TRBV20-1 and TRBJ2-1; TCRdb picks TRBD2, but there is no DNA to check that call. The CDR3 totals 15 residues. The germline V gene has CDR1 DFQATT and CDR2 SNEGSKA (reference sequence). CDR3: CSARVPAGGQREQFF.

The CDR3 region is CASSFNRGNEQYF. V gene TRBV7-2 combines with J gene TRBJ2-7; TCRdb selects TRBD1, and the lack of DNA leaves this call unchecked. The V gene's germline CDR1 is SGHTA and CDR2 FQGNSA. The CDR3 extends over 13 amino acids.

The CDR3 here is CASSVVAQAQETQYF. The chain recombines TRBV9 with TRBJ2-5; TCRdb selects TRBD1, and the lack of DNA leaves this call unchecked. Germline CDR1 is SGDLS and CDR2 is YYNGEE. The CDR3 has 15 amino acids.

This chain's CDR3 is CASSSPAGANTEAFF. The rearrangement links TRBV7-2 to TRBJ1-1; TCRdb's D gene call, TRBD1, goes unchecked for lack of DNA. This CDR3 spans 15 amino acids. Germline V lookup: CDR1 SGHTA, CDR2 FQGNSA.

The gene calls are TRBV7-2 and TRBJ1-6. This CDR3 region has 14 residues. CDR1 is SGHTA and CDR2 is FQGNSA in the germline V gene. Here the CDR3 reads CASSRGRVPRPLHF.

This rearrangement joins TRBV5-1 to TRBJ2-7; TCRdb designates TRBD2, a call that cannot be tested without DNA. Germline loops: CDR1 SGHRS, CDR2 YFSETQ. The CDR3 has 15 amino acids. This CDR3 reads CASSRALGLLREQYF.

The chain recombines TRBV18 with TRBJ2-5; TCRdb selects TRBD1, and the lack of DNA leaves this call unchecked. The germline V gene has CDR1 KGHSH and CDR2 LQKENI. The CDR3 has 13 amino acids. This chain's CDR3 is CATQGGTGETQYF.

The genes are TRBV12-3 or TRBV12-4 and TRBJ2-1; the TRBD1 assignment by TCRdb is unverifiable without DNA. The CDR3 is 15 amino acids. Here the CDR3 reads CARLGPTLSYNEQFF.

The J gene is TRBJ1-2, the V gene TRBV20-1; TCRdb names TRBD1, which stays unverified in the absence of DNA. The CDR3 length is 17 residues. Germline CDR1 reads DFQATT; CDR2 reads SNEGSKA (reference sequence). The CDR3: CSARGPPGQGLGYGYTF.

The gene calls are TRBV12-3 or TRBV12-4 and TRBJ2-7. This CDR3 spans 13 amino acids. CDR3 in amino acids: CASSRSVSYEQYF.

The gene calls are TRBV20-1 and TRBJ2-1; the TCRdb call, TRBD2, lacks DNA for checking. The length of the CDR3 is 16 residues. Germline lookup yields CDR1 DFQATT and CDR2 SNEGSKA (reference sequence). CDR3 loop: CSAREGTPNKYNEQFF.

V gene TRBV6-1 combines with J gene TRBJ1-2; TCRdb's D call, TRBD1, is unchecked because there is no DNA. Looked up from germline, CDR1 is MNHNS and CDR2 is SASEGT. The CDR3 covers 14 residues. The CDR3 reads CASSPPGTGRGYTF.

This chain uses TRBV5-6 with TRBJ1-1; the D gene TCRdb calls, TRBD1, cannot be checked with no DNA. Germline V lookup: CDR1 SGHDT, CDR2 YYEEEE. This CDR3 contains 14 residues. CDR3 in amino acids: CASSFGDRVSEAFF. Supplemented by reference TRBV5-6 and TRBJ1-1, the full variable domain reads DAGVTQSPTHLIKTRGQQVTLRCSPKSGHDTVSWYQQALGQGPQFIFQYYEEEERQRGNFPDRFSGHQFPNYSSELNVNALLLGDSALYLCASSFGDRVSEAFFGQGTRLTVV.